Shown below are 9 T cell receptor beta chains from a single sample sequenced in a study of T cells in Graves' hyperthyroidism and ophthalmopathy. Amplified TCR beta CDR3 regions came from RNA transcripts. The HTBI primer set served for first-round RT-PCR of the TCR CDR3. TCRdb itself ran the multiplex PCR reads through MiXCR, one entry per CDR3 protein. Among about 520,000 distinct CDR3 sequences listed, less than 25% were seen once. Sequencing input: blood. These receptors were taken from a man aged 18 to 29 with Graves' hyperthyroidism.

The count of this clonotype is one. Here the CDR3 reads CASSPTGGRGYGYTF. The DNA of the CDR3 is TGTGCCAGCAGCCCGACGGGGGGGAGGGGCTATGGCTACACCTTC. This chain links TRBV11-2 with TRBJ1-2; weak D call: TRBD1 (5 bases). V was pared by 5 bases and J by 4 bases, with 17 bases between. The CDR3 is 15 amino acids. Germline V CDR1 and CDR2: SGHAT, FQNNGV.

Many counts were recorded for this clonotype. V usage is TRBV12-3 or TRBV12-4 and J usage is TRBJ1-2; 9 bases match TRBD1. This CDR3 has 15 residues. The J segment lost 2 bases and the V segment lost 5 bases, leaving 6 bases of the junction unmatched. In DNA form, the CDR3 reads TGTGCCAGCAGTCCCCGACAGGGGGGAAACTATGGCTACACCTTC. Protein sequence: CASSPRQGGNYGYTF.

The chain links TRBV11-2 to TRBJ1-5; D is possibly TRBD1 (6 bases). The V and J ends lost 5 bases and 6 bases respectively, with 20 bases between them. The germline gives CDR1 SGHAT, CDR2 FQNNGV. The CDR3 totals 16 residues. The CDR3 sequence is CASSPTQGGAGQPQHF. DNA of the CDR3: TGTGCCAGCAGCCCTACCCAAGGGGGGGCGGGTCAGCCCCAGCATTTT.

This clonotype appeared many times. The chain employs TRBV2 and TRBJ1-3; D is uncertain. Germline values: CDR1 SNHLY, CDR2 FYNNEI. With 7 bases removed from V and 0 bases from J, the gap between germline ends came to 7 bases. This CDR3 spans 13 amino acids. CDR3 amino acids: CASNQDSGNTIYF. The CDR3, as DNA: TGTGCCAGCAACCAAGACTCTGGAAACACCATATATTTT.

This clonotype appeared many times. This chain connects TRBV11-2 to TRBJ1-1; no reliable D call. V dropped 6 bases and J dropped 1 base, with 12 bases sitting between them. The CDR3 runs 14 residues. Germline CDR1 SGHAT, CDR2 FQNNGV. In DNA, the CDR3 is TGTGCCAGCAGGCAAGAGCCGAGGAACACTGAAGCTTTCTTT. It specifies CASRQEPRNTEAFF.

This clonotype was observed a few times. V is TRBV2 and J is TRBJ2-5; TRBD1 might be the D (5 bases). Deletions cut 4 bases from V and 4 bases from J, with 13 bases between. CDR3 length: 14 amino acids. Germline V gene lookup returns CDR1 SNHLY and CDR2 FYNNEI. Here the CDR3 reads CASSADSGGETQYF. The CDR3 coding sequence is TGTGCCAGCAGTGCTGACAGTGGCGGAGAGACCCAGTACTTC.

For this clonotype: This likely comes from a read error, as the CDR3 has no conserved phenylalanine or tryptophan at its end. CDR3 in DNA: TGTGCCGGCAGTCACACAGGGGCGAAAAATTACGAGCAGTACCTC. Translation: CAGSHTGAKNYEQYL. The chain is built from TRBV12-3 or TRBV12-4 and TRBJ2-7, with TRBD1 identical over 7 bases. This CDR3 comprises 15 residues.

This clonotype was seen only a few times. The chain joins TRBV5-4 to TRBJ2-6; 7 bases map to TRBD1. Germline CDR1 is SGHNT and CDR2 is YYREEE (reference sequence). Trimming cost V 4 bases and J 2 bases; bases outside gene matches: 0. This CDR3 has 14 amino acids. The CDR3 sequence: CASSTGAGANVLTF. The CDR3 DNA is TGTGCCAGCAGCACAGGGGCTGGGGCCAACGTCCTGACTTTC. Using reference TRBV5-4 and TRBJ2-6 for the parts outside the CDR3, the full variable domain is ETGVTQSPTHLIKTRGQQVTLRCSSQSGHNTVSWYQQALGQGPQFIFQYYREEENGRGNFPPRFSGLQFPNYSSELNVNALELDDSALYLCASSTGAGANVLTFGAGSRLTVL.

This clonotype was picked up many times. CDR3 DNA sequence: TGTGCCAGCGAAACAGGGACTTCGTTCTTGGGGACTGAAGCTTTCTTT. As protein: CASETGTSFLGTEAFF. The J gene is TRBJ1-1, the V gene TRBV2, with a possible D match to TRBD1 (6 bases). The CDR3 runs 16 residues. CDR1 and CDR2 from the germline V gene are SNHLY and FYNNEI. Trimming stripped 8 bases from V and 5 bases from J, with 24 bases between.